The 28 T cell receptor beta chains given below trace back to one sample, sequenced in a study of blood T cell repertoires in COVID-19. Data came from immunoSEQ multiplex PCR; TCRdb stores just in-frame clones and leaves some out. Of over 100,000 clones in the sample, about four fifths are singletons; the top ten hold approximately 3.3%. The sequenced sample consisted of peripheral blood. The receptor source for this set is a woman older than 75 with active or convalescent COVID-19.

The CDR3 coding sequence is TGTGCCAGCAGCTTAGCCCCCAGGGCGAATGAAAAACTGTTTTTT. As protein: CASSLAPRANEKLFF. The chain carries TRBV11-2 and TRBJ1-4, with a weak D call TRBD1 (5 bases). Germline CDR1 SGHAT, CDR2 FQNNGV. The CDR3 totals 15 residues. V was cut by 1 base and J by 5 bases, with 11 bases left in between.

V is TRBV9 and J is TRBJ2-2; tentative D call: TRBD1 (6 bases). Deletions cut 6 bases from V and 2 bases from J, with 11 bases between. There are 14 residues in the CDR3. Germline assignment: CDR1 SGDLS and CDR2 YYNGEE. CDR3 region: CASTRGHNTGELFF. The CDR3 DNA is TGTGCCAGCACCAGGGGTCATAACACCGGGGAGCTGTTTTTT.

The J gene is TRBJ1-2, the V gene TRBV28; 8 bases map to TRBD1. Germline values: CDR1 MDHEN, CDR2 SYDVKM. J gave up 4 bases and V 4 bases, and 11 bases lay outside the gene matches. The CDR3 runs to 16 residues. CDR3 protein: CASSSLSQTGAYGYTF. The CDR3 region has the DNA TGTGCCAGCAGTTCCCTTTCCCAGACAGGGGCCTATGGCTACACCTTC.

The rearrangement joins TRBV4-2 to TRBJ2-5, with 9 bases that match TRBD1. This CDR3 contains 16 residues. Germline assignment: CDR1 LGHNA and CDR2 YNFKEQ. With V trimmed by 2 bases and J by 5 bases, 9 bases remained unmatched. The CDR3: CASSQTRDRVWETQYF. The CDR3 DNA sequence: TGTGCCAGCAGCCAAACCCGGGACAGGGTTTGGGAGACCCAGTACTTC.

This chain connects TRBV30 to TRBJ1-3; 8 bases are a match to TRBD1. This CDR3 spans 14 amino acids. Germline V gene data show CDR1 as GTSNPN and CDR2 as SVGIG (reference sequence). Germline trimming cut 4 bases from V and 6 bases from J; bases unmatched to any gene: 8. The CDR3 nucleotides read TGTGCCTGGACACTACAGGGGGTGGAAAACACCATATATTTT. Its translation is CAWTLQGVENTIYF.

The table lists this clone with a few counts. V gene TRBV5-8 combines with J gene TRBJ1-1; 7 nucleotides align to TRBD1. The CDR3 spans 15 residues. Germline loops: CDR1 SGHTS, CDR2 YDEGEE. V shed 2 bases and J 5 bases; nucleotides not matched to a gene: 9. The CDR3 reads CASSFPGGVGTEAFF. The CDR3 bases are TGTGCCAGCAGCTTTCCAGGGGGAGTAGGGACTGAAGCTTTCTTT.

The J gene is TRBJ2-7, the V gene TRBV9; D perhaps matches TRBD2 (7 bases). The CDR3 totals 15 residues. Germline loops: CDR1 SGDLS, CDR2 YYNGEE. V lost 1 base to trimming and J lost 0 bases, with 11 bases between them. For the CDR3, the DNA is TGTGCCAGCAGCGTATCGGGGGGCACCTCCTACGAGCAGTACTTC. Its translation is CASSVSGGTSYEQYF.

This clone came up a few times. The J gene is TRBJ1-5, the V gene TRBV24-1; unclear D gene. Germline CDR1 reads KGHDR; CDR2 reads SFDVKD. The length of the CDR3 is 12 residues. V lost 4 bases and J lost 7, with 7 bases in between. CDR3 sequence (DNA): TGTGCCACCAGTGACCTGGGCCAGCCCCAGCATTTT. This translates into CATSDLGQPQHF.

This rearrangement joins TRBV29-1 to TRBJ2-4; 10 nucleotides align to TRBD2. Germline values: CDR1 SQVTM, CDR2 ANQGSEA. The length of the CDR3 is 14 residues. V shed 4 bases, J shed 4 bases, and the junction held 4 bases outside the gene matches. Here the CDR3 reads CSVGIAGGKNIQYF. In DNA, the CDR3 is TGCAGCGTTGGGATAGCGGGGGGAAAAAACATTCAGTACTTC.

This sequence joins TRBV28 and TRBJ2-3, with a weak D call TRBD2 (6 bases). This CDR3 is 13 amino acids long. Trimming removed 9 bases at V and 0 bases at J, with 10 bases between. Germline CDR1 MDHEN, CDR2 SYDVKM. The CDR3 region has the DNA TGTGCCAGTAGGAGGGGAAGCACAGATACGCAGTATTTT. The encoded protein is CASRRGSTDTQYF.

The chain has TRBV29-1 and TRBJ1-2; D is undetermined. The CDR3 has 11 residues. V was pared by 5 bases and J by 4 bases, with 8 bases between. Germline CDR1 and CDR2: SQVTM and ANQGSEA. The chain's CDR3 is CSVKVVYGYTF. The CDR3 DNA sequence: TGCAGCGTTAAAGTAGTCTATGGCTACACCTTC.

The chain combines TRBV7-6 with TRBJ2-5; 7 bases fit TRBD1. Unmatched junction bases numbered 14, after V lost 5 bases and J lost 5 bases. Per the germline V gene, CDR1 is SGHVS and CDR2 is FNYEAQ. This CDR3 spans 16 amino acids. CDR3 sequence (DNA): TGTGCCAGCAGCCCACCTCCAGGGGGATTTCGGGAGACCCAGTACTTC. It specifies CASSPPPGGFRETQYF.

The genes are TRBV5-1 and TRBJ1-3; D call uncertain. The germline CDR1 and CDR2 sequences are SGHRS and YFSETQ. The CDR3 spans 13 residues. V lost 0 bases to trimming and J lost 5 bases, with 6 bases between them. Here the CDR3 reads CASSLGQRNTIYF. In nucleotides, the CDR3 is TGCGCCAGCAGCTTGGGACAACGAAACACCATATATTTT.

The V and J genes are TRBV7-2 and TRBJ2-7, with a tentative D call TRBD1 (6 bases). Trimming pared 5 bases from V and 3 bases from J, leaving 14 bases between. Per the germline V gene, CDR1 is SGHTA and CDR2 is FQGNSA. CDR3 length: 14 residues. The CDR3 region is CASSPRQVNYEQYF. The CDR3 nucleotides are TGTGCCAGCAGCCCAAGACAGGTTAACTACGAGCAGTACTTC.

Only one count was recorded for this clone. V usage is TRBV30 and J usage is TRBJ2-7, with D tentatively TRBD2 (5 bases). CDR3 length: 13 amino acids. V was clipped by 2 bases and J by 4 bases, with 12 bases between them. Germline CDR1 is GTSNPN and CDR2 is SVGIG (reference sequence). CDR3: CAWSTGMGYEQYF. In DNA, the CDR3 is TGTGCCTGGAGTACCGGGATGGGATACGAGCAGTACTTC. Drawing the rest from reference TRBV30 and TRBJ2-7, the complete variable domain is SQTIHQWPATLVQPVGSPLSLECTVEGTSNPNLYWYRQAAGRGLQLLFYSVGIGQISSEVPQNLSASRPQDRQFILSSKKLLLSDSGFYLCAWSTGMGYEQYFGPGTRLTVT.

This clone was counted a few times. The V gene is TRBV2, the J gene TRBJ2-2, with 9 nucleotides matching TRBD1. V lost 6 bases to trimming and J lost 5 bases; unmatched junction nucleotides: 7. Germline V gene sequence: CDR1 SNHLY, CDR2 FYNNEI. This CDR3 is 15 amino acids long. This CDR3 is CASRRGQGFTGELFF. In DNA, the CDR3 is TGTGCCAGCAGGAGAGGACAGGGGTTTACCGGGGAGCTGTTTTTT.

The V and J genes are TRBV6-2 or TRBV6-3 and TRBJ2-2, with TRBD2 identical over 8 bases. CDR1 and CDR2 from the germline V gene are MNHEY and SVGEGT. CDR3 length equals 18 residues. With V trimmed by 0 bases and J by 2 bases, 8 bases remained unmatched. CDR3 loop: CASSYSTASGPNTGELFF. The CDR3 DNA follows: TGTGCCAGCAGTTACTCTACGGCTAGCGGGCCTAACACCGGGGAGCTGTTTTTT.

This clone appeared a single time. The gene calls are TRBV19 and TRBJ2-1; D is perhaps TRBD2 (6 bases). Germline lookup yields CDR1 LNHDA and CDR2 SQIVND (reference sequence). V lost 8 bases and J lost 1, with 12 bases in between. The CDR3 contains 14 residues. CDR3 amino acids: CASVSGLSYNEQFF. The CDR3 region has the DNA TGTGCCAGTGTTTCGGGACTGTCCTACAATGAGCAGTTCTTC.

In nucleotides, the CDR3 is TGTGCCAGCAGCCCCCGGCGGGATCCAACTAATGAAAAACTGTTTTTT. Translated: CASSPRRDPTNEKLFF. The genes are TRBV5-6 and TRBJ1-4; D is unclear. There are 16 residues in the CDR3. V lost 4 bases and J 0 bases, leaving 13 bases between the germline ends. Germline values: CDR1 SGHDT, CDR2 YYEEEE.

V and J are TRBV7-2 and TRBJ1-5; D gene ambiguous. V gave up 4 bases and J gave up 4 bases, with 5 bases separating them. The CDR3 spans 12 residues. Germline V gene data show CDR1 as SGHTA and CDR2 as FQGNSA. For the CDR3, the DNA is TGTGCCAGCAGCTCCTATAATCAGCCCCAGCATTTT. This codes for CASSSYNQPQHF.

The chain uses TRBV3-1 (or the pseudogene TRBV3-2) and TRBJ2-3, with D tentatively TRBD1 (5 bases). The CDR3 has 18 residues. Per the germline V gene, CDR1 is LGHDT and CDR2 is YNNKEL (reference sequence). Trimming took 3 bases from V and 0 from J, leaving 19 bases between them. The CDR3 here is CASSHVRVSKTSTDTQYF. The CDR3 DNA reads TGTGCCAGCAGCCACGTCAGGGTAAGCAAGACCAGCACAGATACGCAGTATTTT.

The chain is built from TRBV6-6 and TRBJ2-7; D gene uncertain. Germline V lookup: CDR1 MNHNY, CDR2 SVGAGI (reference sequence). The ends were cut back, 7 bases at V and 3 bases at J, with 7 bases in the middle. This CDR3 has 11 residues. CDR3: CASTGDYEQYF. For the CDR3, the DNA is TGTGCCAGCACTGGAGACTACGAGCAGTACTTC.

The rearrangement links TRBV4-2 to TRBJ1-1, with D uncertain. The V end was cut by 4 bases, the J end by 0 bases, with 3 bases between. The germline V gene encodes CDR1 LGHNA and CDR2 YNFKEQ. This CDR3 comprises 12 residues. The CDR3 DNA reads TGTGCCAGCAGCCTCATGAACACTGAAGCTTTCTTT. Amino acid sequence: CASSLMNTEAFF.

The J gene is TRBJ1-5, the V gene TRBV15; D unresolved. The CDR3 extends over 15 amino acids. The V and J ends lost 3 bases and 4 bases respectively, with 13 bases between them. Looked up from germline, CDR1 is LNHNV and CDR2 is YYDKDF (reference sequence). CDR3 sequence (DNA): TGTGCCACCAGCAGTGAGGGTCGGAAAAATCAGCCCCAGCATTTT. Its protein is CATSSEGRKNQPQHF.

V usage is TRBV5-4 and J usage is TRBJ1-6; TRBD1 matches at 9 bases. CDR1 is SGHNT and CDR2 is YYREEE in the germline V gene (reference sequence). CDR3 length: 15 amino acids. V shed 4 bases, J shed 9 bases, and the junction held 8 bases outside the gene matches. CDR3 DNA: TGTGCCAGCAGCCCCGGGGGGACAGGGACTTCACCCCTCCACTTT. It translates to CASSPGGTGTSPLHF. Complete variable domain (other parts from reference TRBV5-4 and TRBJ1-6): ETGVTQSPTHLIKTRGQQVTLRCSSQSGHNTVSWYQQALGQGPQFIFQYYREEENGRGNFPPRFSGLQFPNYSSELNVNALELDDSALYLCASSPGGTGTSPLHFGNGTRLTVT.

The genes are TRBV24-1 and TRBJ2-1, with 9 bases lining up with TRBD1. V shed 4 bases, J shed 7 bases, and the junction held 10 bases outside the gene matches. The germline CDR1 and CDR2 sequences are KGHDR and SFDVKD. This CDR3 spans 16 amino acids. This chain's CDR3 is CATSDLTGTGSNEQFF. The CDR3 DNA follows: TGTGCCACCAGTGACCTAACCGGGACAGGGTCGAATGAGCAGTTCTTC.

The table lists this clone with a count of one. The CDR3 loop is CASSVRTGEISGANVLTF. The CDR3 coding sequence is TGTGCCAGCAGCGTTAGGACAGGGGAGATCTCTGGGGCCAACGTCCTGACTTTC. V gene TRBV11-2 combines with J gene TRBJ2-6; TRBD1 matches at 9 bases. Germline trimming cut 5 bases from V and 0 bases from J; bases unmatched to any gene: 8. The CDR3 is 18 residues long. Germline-derived CDR1 and CDR2 are SGHAT and FQNNGV.

The chain is built from TRBV6-5 and TRBJ1-1; D is uncertain. V was trimmed by 7 bases and J by 1 base, leaving 13 bases between them. The CDR3 has 14 amino acids. Germline V gene sequence: CDR1 MNHEY, CDR2 SVGAGI. CDR3: CASTPWRENTEAFF. In DNA form, the CDR3 reads TGTGCCAGCACTCCATGGCGGGAGAACACTGAAGCTTTCTTT.